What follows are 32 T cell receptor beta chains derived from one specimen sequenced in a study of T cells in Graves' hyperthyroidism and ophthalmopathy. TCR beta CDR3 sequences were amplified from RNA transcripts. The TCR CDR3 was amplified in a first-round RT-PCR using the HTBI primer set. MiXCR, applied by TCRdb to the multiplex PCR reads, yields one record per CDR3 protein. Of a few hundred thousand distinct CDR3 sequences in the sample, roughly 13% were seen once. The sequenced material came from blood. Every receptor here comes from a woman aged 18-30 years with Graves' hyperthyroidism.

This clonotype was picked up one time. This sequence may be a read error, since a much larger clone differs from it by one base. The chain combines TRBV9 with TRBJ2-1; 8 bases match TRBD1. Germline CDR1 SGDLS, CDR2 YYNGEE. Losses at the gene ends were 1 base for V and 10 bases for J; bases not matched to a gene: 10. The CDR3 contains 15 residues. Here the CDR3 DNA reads TGTGCCAGCAGCGTACGGACAGGGCTTGGCAGCGAGCAGTTCTTC. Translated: CASSVRTGLGSEQFF.

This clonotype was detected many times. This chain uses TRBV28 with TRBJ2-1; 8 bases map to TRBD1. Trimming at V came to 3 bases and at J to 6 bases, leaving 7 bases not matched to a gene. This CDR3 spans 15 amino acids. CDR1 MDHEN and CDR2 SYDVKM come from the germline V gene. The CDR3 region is CASSFSQGAFNEQFF. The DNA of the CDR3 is TGTGCCAGCAGTTTCTCCCAGGGGGCATTCAATGAGCAGTTCTTC.

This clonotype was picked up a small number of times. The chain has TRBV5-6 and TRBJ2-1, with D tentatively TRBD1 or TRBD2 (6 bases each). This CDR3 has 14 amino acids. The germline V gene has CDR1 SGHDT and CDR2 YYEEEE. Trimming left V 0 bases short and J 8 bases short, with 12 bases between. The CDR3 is CASSLVWGADEQFF. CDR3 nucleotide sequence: TGTGCCAGCAGCTTGGTGTGGGGGGCCGATGAGCAGTTCTTC.

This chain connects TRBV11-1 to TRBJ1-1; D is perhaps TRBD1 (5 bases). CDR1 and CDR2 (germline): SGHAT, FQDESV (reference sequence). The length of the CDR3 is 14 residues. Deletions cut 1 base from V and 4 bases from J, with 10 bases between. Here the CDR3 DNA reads TGTGCCAGCAGCTTAGACGAGGGGAGCACTGAAGCTTTCTTT. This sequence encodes CASSLDEGSTEAFF.

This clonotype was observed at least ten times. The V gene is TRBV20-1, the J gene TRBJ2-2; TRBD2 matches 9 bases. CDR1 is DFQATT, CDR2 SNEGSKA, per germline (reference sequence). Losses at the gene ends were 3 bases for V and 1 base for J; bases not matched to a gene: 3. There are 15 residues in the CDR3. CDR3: CSASVAGVNTGELFF. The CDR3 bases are TGCAGTGCTAGCGTAGCGGGGGTGAACACCGGGGAGCTGTTTTTT.

The CDR3 loop is CASSHAFEAGGTYEQYF. The CDR3 DNA is TGTGCCAGCAGCCACGCCTTTGAAGCGGGAGGTACCTACGAGCAGTACTTC. The chain couples TRBV3-1 to TRBJ2-7; 9 bases agree with TRBD2. V lost 3 bases to trimming and J lost 2 bases; unmatched junction nucleotides: 11. The germline V gene encodes CDR1 LGHDT and CDR2 YNNKEL (reference sequence). This CDR3 is 17 amino acids long.

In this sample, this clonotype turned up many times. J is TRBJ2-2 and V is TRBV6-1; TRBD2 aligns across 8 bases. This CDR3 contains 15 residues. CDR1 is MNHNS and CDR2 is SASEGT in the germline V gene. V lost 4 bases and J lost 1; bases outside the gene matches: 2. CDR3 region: CASSVGGGNTGELFF. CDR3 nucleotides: TGTGCCAGCAGTGTCGGGGGGGGGAACACCGGGGAGCTGTTTTTT.

The CDR3 sequence is CSVVLEFDTGELFF. DNA of the CDR3: TGCAGCGTTGTGTTGGAGTTTGACACCGGGGAGCTGTTTTTT. V gene TRBV29-1 combines with J gene TRBJ2-2, with D unresolved. Germline CDR1 and CDR2: SQVTM and ANQGSEA. The CDR3 spans 14 residues. V dropped 4 bases and J dropped 3 bases, with 12 bases sitting between them.

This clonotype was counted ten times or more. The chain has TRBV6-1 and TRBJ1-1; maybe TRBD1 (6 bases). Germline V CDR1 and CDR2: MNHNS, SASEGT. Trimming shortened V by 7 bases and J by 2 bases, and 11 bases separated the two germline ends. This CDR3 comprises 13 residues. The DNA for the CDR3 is TGTGCCAGCACACGACAGGCCAACACTGAAGCTTTCTTT. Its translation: CASTRQANTEAFF.

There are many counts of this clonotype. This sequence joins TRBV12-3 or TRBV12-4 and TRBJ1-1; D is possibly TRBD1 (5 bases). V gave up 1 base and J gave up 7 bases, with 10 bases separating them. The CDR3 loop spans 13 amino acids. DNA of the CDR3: TGTGCCAGCAGTTTAGGGGGCGGCCGTGAAGCTTTCTTT. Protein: CASSLGGGREAFF.

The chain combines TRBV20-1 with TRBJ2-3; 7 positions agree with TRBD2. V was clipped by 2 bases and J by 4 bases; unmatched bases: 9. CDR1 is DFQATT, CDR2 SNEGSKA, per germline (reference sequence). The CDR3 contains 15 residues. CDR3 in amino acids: CSARSGEVGADTQYF. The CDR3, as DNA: TGCAGTGCTAGAAGCGGGGAGGTAGGGGCAGATACGCAGTATTTT.

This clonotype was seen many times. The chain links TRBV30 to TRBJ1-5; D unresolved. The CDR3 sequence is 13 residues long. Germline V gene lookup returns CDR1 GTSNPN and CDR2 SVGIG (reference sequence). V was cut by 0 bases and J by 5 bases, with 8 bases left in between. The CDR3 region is CAWSVGGDQPQHF. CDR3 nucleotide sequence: TGTGCCTGGAGTGTTGGCGGTGATCAGCCCCAGCATTTT.

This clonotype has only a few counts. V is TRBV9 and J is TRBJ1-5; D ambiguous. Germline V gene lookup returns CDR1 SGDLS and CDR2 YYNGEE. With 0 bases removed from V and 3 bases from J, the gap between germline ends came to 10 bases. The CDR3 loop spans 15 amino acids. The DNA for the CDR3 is TGTGCCAGCAGCGTAGACGGCAGGTTCAATCAGCCCCAGCATTTT. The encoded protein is CASSVDGRFNQPQHF.

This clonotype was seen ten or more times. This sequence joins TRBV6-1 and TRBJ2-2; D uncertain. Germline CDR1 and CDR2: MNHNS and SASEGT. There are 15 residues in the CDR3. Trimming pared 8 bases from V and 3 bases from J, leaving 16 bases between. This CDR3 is CASGPRKGDTGELFF. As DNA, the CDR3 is TGTGCCAGCGGCCCCCGTAAGGGCGACACCGGGGAGCTGTTTTTT.

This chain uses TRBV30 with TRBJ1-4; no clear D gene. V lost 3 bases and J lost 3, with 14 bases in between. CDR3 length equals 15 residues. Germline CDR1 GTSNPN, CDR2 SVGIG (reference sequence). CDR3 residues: CAWSPNNEPNEKLFF. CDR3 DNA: TGTGCCTGGAGCCCCAATAACGAGCCTAATGAAAAACTGTTTTTT.

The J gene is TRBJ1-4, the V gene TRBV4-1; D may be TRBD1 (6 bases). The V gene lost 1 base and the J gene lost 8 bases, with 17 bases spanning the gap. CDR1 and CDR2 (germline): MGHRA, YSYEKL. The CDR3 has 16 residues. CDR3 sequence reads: CASSQGELQGREKLFF. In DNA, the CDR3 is TGCGCCAGCAGCCAAGGAGAATTACAGGGACGGGAAAAACTGTTTTTT.

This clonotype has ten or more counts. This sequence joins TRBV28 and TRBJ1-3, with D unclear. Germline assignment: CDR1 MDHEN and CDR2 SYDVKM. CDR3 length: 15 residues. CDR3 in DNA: TGTGCTATACGGGAGGACCCATACTCTGGAAACACCATATATTTT. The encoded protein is CAIREDPYSGNTIYF.

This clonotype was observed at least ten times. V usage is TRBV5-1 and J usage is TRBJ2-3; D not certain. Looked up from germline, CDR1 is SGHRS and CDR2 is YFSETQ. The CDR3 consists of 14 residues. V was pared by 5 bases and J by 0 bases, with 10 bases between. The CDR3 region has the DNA TGCGCCAGCAGAGCGCGACCTAGCACAGATACGCAGTATTTT. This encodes CASRARPSTDTQYF.

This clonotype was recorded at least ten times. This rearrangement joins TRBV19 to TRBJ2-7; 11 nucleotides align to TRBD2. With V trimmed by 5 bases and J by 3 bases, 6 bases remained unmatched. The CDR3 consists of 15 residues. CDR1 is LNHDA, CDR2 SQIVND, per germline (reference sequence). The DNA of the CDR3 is TGTGCCAGTAGTTCGACTAGCGGGAACCACTACGAGCAGTACTTC. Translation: CASSSTSGNHYEQYF.

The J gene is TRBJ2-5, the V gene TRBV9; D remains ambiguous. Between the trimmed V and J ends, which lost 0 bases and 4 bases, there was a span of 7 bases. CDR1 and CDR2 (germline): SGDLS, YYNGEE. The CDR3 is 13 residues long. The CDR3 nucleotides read TGTGCCAGCAGCGTAGGGGCTTCAGAGACCCAGTACTTC. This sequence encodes CASSVGASETQYF.

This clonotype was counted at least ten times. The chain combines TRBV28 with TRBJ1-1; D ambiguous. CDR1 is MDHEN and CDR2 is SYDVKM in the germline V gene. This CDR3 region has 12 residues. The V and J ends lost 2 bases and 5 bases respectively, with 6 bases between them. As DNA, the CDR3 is TGTGCCAGCAGTTTAGAAAGGACTGAAGCTTTCTTT. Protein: CASSLERTEAFF.

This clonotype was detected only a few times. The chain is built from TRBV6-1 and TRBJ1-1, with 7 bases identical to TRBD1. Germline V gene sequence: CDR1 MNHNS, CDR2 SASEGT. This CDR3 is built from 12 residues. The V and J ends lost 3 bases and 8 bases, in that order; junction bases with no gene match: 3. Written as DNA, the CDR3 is TGTGCCAGCAGTGACCCGGGACAGGAAGCTTTCTTT. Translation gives CASSDPGQEAFF.

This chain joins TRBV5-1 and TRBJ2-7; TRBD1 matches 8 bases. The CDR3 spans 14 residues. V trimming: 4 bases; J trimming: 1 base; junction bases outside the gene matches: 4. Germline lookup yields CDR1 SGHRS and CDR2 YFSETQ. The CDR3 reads CASSMRTGSYEQYF. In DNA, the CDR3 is TGCGCCAGCAGCATGCGGACAGGGTCCTACGAGCAGTACTTC.

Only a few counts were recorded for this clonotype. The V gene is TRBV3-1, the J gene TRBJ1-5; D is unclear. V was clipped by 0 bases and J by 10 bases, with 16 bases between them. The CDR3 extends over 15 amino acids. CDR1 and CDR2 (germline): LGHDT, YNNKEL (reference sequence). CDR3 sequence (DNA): TGTGCCAGCAGCCAAGATATCGGGGTGGGTCAACCCCAGCATTTT. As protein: CASSQDIGVGQPQHF.

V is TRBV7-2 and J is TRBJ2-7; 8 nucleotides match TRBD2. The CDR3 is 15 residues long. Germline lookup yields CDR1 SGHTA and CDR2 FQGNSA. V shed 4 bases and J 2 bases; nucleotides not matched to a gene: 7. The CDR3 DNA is TGTGCCAGCAGCTCCCGGACTAGCAGCCCCTACGAGCAGTACTTC. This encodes CASSSRTSSPYEQYF.

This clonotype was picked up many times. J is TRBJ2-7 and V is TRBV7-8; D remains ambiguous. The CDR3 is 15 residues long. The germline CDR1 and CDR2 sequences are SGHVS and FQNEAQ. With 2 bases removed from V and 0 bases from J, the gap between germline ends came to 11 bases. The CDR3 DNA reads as TGTGCCAGCAGCTTAATTTCGGCCAGCTCCTACGAGCAGTACTTC. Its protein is CASSLISASSYEQYF.

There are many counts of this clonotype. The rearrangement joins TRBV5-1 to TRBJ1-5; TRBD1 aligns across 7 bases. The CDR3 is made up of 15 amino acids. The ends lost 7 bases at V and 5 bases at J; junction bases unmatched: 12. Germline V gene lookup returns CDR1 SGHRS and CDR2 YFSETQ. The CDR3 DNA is TGCGCCAGCTCAGACACGACAGGGCCCCATCAGCCCCAGCATTTT. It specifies CASSDTTGPHQPQHF.

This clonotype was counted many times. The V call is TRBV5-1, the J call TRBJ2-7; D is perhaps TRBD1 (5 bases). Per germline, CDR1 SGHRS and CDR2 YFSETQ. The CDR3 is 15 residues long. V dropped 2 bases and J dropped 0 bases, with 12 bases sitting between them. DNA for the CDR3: TGCGCCAGCAGCTTTGGACAATGGAGCTCCTACGAGCAGTACTTC. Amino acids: CASSFGQWSSYEQYF.

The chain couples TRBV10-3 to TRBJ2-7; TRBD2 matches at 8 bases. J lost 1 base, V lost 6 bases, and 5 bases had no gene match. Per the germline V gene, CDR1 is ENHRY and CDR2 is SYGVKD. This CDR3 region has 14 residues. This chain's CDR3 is CAIRASGHSYEQYF. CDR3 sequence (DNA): TGTGCCATCAGAGCTAGCGGGCATTCCTACGAGCAGTACTTC.

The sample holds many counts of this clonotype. This chain's CDR3 is CASRPTGGYGYTF. The CDR3, as DNA: TGTGCCAGCAGACCTACAGGGGGCTATGGCTACACCTTC. The chain links TRBV6-2 or TRBV6-3 to TRBJ1-2; 8 bases are a match to TRBD1. Germline V CDR1 and CDR2: MNHEY, SVGEGT. This CDR3 comprises 13 residues. The ends lost 6 bases at V and 4 bases at J; junction bases unmatched: 4.

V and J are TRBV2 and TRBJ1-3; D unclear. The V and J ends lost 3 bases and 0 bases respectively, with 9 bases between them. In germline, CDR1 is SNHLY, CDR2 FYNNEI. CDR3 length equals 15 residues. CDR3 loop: CASSDAGSSGNTIYF. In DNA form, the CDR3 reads TGTGCCAGCAGTGACGCGGGCTCCTCTGGAAACACCATATATTTT.

CDR3 DNA sequence: TGTGCCAGCAGCTTGGACCACGGGGAGCTGTTTTTT. Its protein product is CASSLDHGELFF. The V gene is TRBV7-9, the J gene TRBJ2-2, with D unresolved. CDR1 SEHNR and CDR2 FQNEAQ come from the germline V gene (reference sequence). CDR3 size: 12 residues. V lost 3 bases to trimming and J lost 7 bases, with 6 bases between them.